This T cell receptor beta chain was documented in a study of shared clonotypes between healthy human individuals. As regards this clone: Its antigen is still unknown.

V dropped 4 bases and J dropped 8; count of bases not matched to a gene: 12. Germline V lookup: CDR1 SEHNR, CDR2 FQNEAQ (reference sequence). The CDR3 loop spans 15 amino acids. General study points: Shared clonotypes across all four donors exceeded non-shared ones in generation probability. Some naive CD4 clonotypes, around 5%, turned up in common across several donors. The small donor group covered limited genetic and exposure diversity.

Terminally differentiated effector memory CD45RA+ cells were left out of the naive CD8 fraction, which was CD45RO-negative and positively selected for CCR7. Clones were sequenced by immunoSEQ multiplex PCR, and TCRdb holds only the in-frame ones, with some missing. In the table there are about 700,000 clones, just over 90% of which are singletons. Sequences were obtained from naive CD8+ T cells sorted from blood. This sequence was found in a man aged 30 to 45 in good health. The chain recombines TRBV7-9 with TRBJ1-2; 8 bases match TRBD1. The DNA for the CDR3 is TGTGCCAGCAGCTACGGACAGGGAGGGACATGGGGCTACACCTTC. The encoded protein is CASSYGQGGTWGYTF.